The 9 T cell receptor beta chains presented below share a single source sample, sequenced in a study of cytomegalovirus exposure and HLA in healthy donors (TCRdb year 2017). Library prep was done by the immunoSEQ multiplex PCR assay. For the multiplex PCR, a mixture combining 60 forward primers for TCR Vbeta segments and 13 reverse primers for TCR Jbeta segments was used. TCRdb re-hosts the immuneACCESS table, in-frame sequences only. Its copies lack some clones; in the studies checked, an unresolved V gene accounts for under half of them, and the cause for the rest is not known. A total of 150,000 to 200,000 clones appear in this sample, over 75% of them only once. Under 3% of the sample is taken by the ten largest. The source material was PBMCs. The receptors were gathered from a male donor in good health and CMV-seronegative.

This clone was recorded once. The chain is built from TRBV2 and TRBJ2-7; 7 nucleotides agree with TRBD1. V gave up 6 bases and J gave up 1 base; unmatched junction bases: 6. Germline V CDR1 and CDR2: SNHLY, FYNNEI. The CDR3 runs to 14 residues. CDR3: CASRRDSISYEQYF. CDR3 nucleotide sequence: TGTGCCAGCAGGAGGGACAGCATTTCCTACGAGCAGTACTTC. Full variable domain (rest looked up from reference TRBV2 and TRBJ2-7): EPEVTQTPSHQVTQMGQEVILRCVPISNHLYFYWYRQILGQKVEFLVSFYNNEISEKSEIFDDQFSVERPDGSNFTLKIRSTKLEDSAMYFCASRRDSISYEQYFGPGTRLTVT.

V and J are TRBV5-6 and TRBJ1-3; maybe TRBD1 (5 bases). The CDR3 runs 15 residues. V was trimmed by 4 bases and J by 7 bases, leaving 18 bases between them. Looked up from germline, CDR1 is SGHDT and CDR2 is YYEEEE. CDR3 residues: CASSPRASPANTIYF. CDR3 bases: TGTGCCAGCAGCCCCAGGGCCTCTCCGGCGAACACCATATATTTT.

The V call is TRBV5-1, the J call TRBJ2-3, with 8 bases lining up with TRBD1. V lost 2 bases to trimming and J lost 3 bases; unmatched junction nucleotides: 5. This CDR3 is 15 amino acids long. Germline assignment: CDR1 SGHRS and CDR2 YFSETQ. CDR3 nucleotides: TGCGCCAGCAGCTTCCTCAGGGGGCGGACAGATACGCAGTATTTT. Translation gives CASSFLRGRTDTQYF.

The CDR3 sequence: CASSEERGNEQFF. The CDR3 coding sequence is TGTGCCAGCAGTGAAGAGCGGGGCAATGAGCAGTTCTTC. V usage is TRBV6-4 and J usage is TRBJ2-1; 7 bases line up with TRBD2. This CDR3 region has 13 residues. V dropped 3 bases and J dropped 6; count of bases not matched to a gene: 2. Germline CDR1 MRHNA, CDR2 SNTAGT.

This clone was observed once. This CDR3 is CASSPRQGFGNEQYF. CDR3 bases: TGTGCCAGCAGTCCTCGACAGGGTTTTGGGAACGAGCAGTACTTC. The rearrangement joins TRBV2 to TRBJ2-7; 7 bases are shared with TRBD1. Germline loops: CDR1 SNHLY, CDR2 FYNNEI. With 5 bases clipped from V and 5 bases from J, the junction kept 12 bases outside the gene matches. CDR3 size: 15 residues.

CDR3 amino acids: CASSLSQGEFNEQFF. The CDR3 DNA reads as TGTGCCAGCAGTCTCTCCCAGGGGGAGTTTAATGAGCAGTTCTTC. The rearrangement links TRBV2 to TRBJ2-1; 7 bases match TRBD1. This CDR3 is 15 amino acids long. Germline V gives CDR1 SNHLY, CDR2 FYNNEI. Trimming took 5 bases from V and 7 from J; bases not matched to a gene: 11.

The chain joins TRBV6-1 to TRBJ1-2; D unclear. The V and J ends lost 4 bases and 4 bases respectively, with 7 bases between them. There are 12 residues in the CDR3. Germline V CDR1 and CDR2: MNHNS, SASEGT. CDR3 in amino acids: CASSGHPYGYTF. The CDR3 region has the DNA TGTGCCAGCAGTGGACACCCCTATGGCTACACCTTC.

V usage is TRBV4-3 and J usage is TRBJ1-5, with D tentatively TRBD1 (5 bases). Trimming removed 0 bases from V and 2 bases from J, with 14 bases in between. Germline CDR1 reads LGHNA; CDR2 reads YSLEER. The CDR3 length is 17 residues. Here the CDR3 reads CASSQDLDNFGNQPQHF. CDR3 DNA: TGCGCCAGCAGCCAAGATCTGGACAATTTCGGCAATCAGCCCCAGCATTTT.

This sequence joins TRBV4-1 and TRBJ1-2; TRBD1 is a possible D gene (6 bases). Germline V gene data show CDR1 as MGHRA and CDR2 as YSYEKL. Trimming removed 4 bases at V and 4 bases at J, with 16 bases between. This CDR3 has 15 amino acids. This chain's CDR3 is CASSRDGQTLYGYTF. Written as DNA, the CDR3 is TGCGCCAGCAGCCGAGACGGACAGACACTCTATGGCTACACCTTC.